This T cell receptor (beta chain) was retrieved from a study of shared clonotypes between healthy human individuals. General study results and limits: A handful of donors had 4% to 5% of their naive CD4 clonotypes in common. Sample collection involved blood only; tissue repertoires are likely different.

The donor cohort consisted entirely of Caucasian adults residing in Nashville, Tennessee. As concerns this clone: Antigen: not known.

The CDR3 extends over 15 amino acids. Germline V gene sequence: CDR1 MNHEY, CDR2 SVGAGI. The V segment lost 6 bases and the J segment 8 bases; nucleotides outside the gene matches: 7. Some 30,000 T cell genomes, or about 190 ng DNA, went into the sorted-subset replicate PCRs. TCRdb's table, derived via immunoSEQ multiplex PCR, lists solely in-frame clones and lacks some. This sample has about 980,000 clones; around 80% occur once, and the top ten carry approximately 1.5%. Sequencing was performed on memory CD4+ T cells sorted from blood. Subset noted: CD45RA-negative fraction. The sequence was collected from a man aged 18 to 30 in good health. The chain carries TRBV6-5 and TRBJ1-6; 10 bases map to TRBD1. The CDR3 nucleotides are TGTGCCAGCAGCCGCTCCGGGACAGGGGATTCACCCCTCCACTTT. It codes for CASSRSGTGDSPLHF.